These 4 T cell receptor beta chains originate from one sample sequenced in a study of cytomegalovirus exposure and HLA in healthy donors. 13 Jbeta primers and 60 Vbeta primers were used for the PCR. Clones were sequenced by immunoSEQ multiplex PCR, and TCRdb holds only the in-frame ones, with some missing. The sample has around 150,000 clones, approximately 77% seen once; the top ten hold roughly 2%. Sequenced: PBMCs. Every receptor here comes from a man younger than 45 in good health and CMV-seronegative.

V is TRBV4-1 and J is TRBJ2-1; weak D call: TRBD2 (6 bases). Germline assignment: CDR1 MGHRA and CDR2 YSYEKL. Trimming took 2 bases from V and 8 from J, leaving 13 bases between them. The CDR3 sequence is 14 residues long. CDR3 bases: TGCGCCAGCAGCCAATTAACTAGCATCGATGAGCAGTTCTTC. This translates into CASSQLTSIDEQFF.

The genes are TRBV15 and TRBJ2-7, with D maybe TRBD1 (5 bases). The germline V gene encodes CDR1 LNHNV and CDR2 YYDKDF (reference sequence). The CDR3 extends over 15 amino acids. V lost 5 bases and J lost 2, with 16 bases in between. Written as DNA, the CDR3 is TGTGCCACCAGCCTCGACAGCTTACAAACCTACGAGCAGTACTTC. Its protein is CATSLDSLQTYEQYF.

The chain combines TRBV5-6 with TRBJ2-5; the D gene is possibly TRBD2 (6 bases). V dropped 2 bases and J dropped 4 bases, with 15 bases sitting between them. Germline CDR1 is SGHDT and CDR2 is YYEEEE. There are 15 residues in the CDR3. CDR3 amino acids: CASSFRTLGGETQYF. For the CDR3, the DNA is TGTGCCAGCAGCTTCCGAACGCTGGGGGGAGAGACCCAGTACTTC.

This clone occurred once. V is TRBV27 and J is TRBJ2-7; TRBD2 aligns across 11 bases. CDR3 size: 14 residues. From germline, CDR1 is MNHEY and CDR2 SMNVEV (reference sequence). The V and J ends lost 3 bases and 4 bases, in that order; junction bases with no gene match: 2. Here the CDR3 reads CASSLGLAVYEQYF. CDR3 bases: TGTGCCAGCAGTTTGGGACTAGCGGTTTACGAGCAGTACTTC.